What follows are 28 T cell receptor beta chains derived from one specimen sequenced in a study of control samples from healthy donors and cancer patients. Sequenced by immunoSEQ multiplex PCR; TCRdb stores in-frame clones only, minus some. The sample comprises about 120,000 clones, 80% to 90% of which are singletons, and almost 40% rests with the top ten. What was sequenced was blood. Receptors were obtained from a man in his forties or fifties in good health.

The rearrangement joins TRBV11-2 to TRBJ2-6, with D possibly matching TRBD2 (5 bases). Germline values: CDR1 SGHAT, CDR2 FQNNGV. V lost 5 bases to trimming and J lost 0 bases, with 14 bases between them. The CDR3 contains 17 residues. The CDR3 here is CASSARTGYSGANVLTF. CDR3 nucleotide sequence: TGTGCCAGCAGCGCCCGGACGGGATACTCTGGGGCCAACGTCCTGACTTTC.

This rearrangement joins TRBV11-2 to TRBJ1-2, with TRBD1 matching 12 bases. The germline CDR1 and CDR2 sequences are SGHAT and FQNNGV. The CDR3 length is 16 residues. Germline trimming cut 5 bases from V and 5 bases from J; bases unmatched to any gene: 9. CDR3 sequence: CASSPLRDRGRYGYTF. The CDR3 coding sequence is TGTGCCAGCAGCCCTCTACGGGACAGGGGGCGTTATGGCTACACCTTC.

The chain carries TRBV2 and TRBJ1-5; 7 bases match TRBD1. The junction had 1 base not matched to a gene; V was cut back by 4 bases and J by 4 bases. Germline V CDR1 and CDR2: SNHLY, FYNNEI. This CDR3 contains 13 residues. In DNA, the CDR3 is TGTGCCAGCAGTGGGACAGGTAATCAGCCCCAGCATTTT. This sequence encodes CASSGTGNQPQHF.

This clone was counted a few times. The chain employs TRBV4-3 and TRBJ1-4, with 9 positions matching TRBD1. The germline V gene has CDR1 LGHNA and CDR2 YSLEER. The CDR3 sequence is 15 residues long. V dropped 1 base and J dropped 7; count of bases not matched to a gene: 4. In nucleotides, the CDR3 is TGCGCCAGCAGCCAAGGGACAGGGGCCACTGAAAAACTGTTTTTT. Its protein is CASSQGTGATEKLFF.

The CDR3 DNA is TGTGCCAGCAGTTACGATGGTAGTAGAGATGAAAAACTGTTTTTT. Translation: CASSYDGSRDEKLFF. This chain joins TRBV6-5 and TRBJ1-4; D is undetermined. V was shortened by 2 bases and J by 6 bases, with 13 bases between the two germline ends. CDR1 and CDR2 from the germline V gene are MNHEY and SVGAGI. The CDR3 runs to 15 residues.

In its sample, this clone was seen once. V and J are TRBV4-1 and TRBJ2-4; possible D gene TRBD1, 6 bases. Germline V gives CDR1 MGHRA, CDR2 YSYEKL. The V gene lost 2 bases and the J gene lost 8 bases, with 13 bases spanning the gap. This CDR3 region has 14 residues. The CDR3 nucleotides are TGCGCCAGCAGCCAAAGCAGGGGTGGGGACATTCAGTACTTC. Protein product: CASSQSRGGDIQYF.

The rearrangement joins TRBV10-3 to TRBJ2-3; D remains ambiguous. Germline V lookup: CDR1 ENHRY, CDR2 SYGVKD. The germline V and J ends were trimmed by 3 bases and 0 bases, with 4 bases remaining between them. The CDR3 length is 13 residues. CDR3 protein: CAISEGSTDTQYF. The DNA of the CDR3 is TGTGCCATCAGTGAAGGCAGCACAGATACGCAGTATTTT.

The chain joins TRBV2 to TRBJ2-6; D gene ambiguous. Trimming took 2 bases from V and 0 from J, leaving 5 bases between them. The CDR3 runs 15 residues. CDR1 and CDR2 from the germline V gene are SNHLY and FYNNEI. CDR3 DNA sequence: TGTGCCAGCAGTGAACTGGTCTCTGGGGCCAACGTCCTGACTTTC. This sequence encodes CASSELVSGANVLTF. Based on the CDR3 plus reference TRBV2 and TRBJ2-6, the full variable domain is EPEVTQTPSHQVTQMGQEVILRCVPISNHLYFYWYRQILGQKVEFLVSFYNNEISEKSEIFDDQFSVERPDGSNFTLKIRSTKLEDSAMYFCASSELVSGANVLTFGAGSRLTVL.

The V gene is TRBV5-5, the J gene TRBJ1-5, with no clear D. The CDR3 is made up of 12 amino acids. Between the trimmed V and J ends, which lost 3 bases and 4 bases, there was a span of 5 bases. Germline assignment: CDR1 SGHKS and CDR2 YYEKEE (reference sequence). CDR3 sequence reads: CASSSRNQPQHF. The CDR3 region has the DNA TGTGCCAGCAGCTCTCGTAATCAGCCCCAGCATTTT.

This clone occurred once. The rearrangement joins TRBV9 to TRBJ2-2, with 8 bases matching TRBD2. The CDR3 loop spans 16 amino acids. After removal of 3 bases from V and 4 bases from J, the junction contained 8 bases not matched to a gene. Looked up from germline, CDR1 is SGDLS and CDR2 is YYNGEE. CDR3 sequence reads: CASSAGAGALTGELFF. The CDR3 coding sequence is TGTGCCAGCAGCGCCGGAGCGGGGGCCCTCACCGGGGAGCTGTTTTTT. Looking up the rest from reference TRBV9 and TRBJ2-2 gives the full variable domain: DSGVTQTPKHLITATGQRVTLRCSPRSGDLSVYWYQQSLDQGLQFLIQYYNGEERAKGNILERFSAQQFPDLHSELNLSSLELGDSALYFCASSAGAGALTGELFFGEGSRLTVL.

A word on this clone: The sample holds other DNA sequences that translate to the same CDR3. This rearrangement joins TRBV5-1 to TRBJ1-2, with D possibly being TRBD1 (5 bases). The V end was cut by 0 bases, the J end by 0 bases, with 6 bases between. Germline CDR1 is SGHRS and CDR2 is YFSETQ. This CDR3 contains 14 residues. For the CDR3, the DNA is TGCGCCAGCAGCTTGGGGGGCCCTAACTATGGCTACACCTTC. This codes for CASSLGGPNYGYTF.

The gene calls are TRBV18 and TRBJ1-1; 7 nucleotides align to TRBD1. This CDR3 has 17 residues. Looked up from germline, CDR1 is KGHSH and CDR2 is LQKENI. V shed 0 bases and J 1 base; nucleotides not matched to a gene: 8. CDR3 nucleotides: TGTGCCAGCTCACCACCTTATACAGGGGTACCGAACACTGAAGCTTTCTTT. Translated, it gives CASSPPYTGVPNTEAFF.

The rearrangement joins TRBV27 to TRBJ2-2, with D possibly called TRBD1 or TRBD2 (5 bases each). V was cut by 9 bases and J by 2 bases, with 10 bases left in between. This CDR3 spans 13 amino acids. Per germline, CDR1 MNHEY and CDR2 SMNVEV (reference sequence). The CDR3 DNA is TGTGCCAGTGGGACGGGAAACACCGGGGAGCTGTTTTTT. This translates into CASGTGNTGELFF.

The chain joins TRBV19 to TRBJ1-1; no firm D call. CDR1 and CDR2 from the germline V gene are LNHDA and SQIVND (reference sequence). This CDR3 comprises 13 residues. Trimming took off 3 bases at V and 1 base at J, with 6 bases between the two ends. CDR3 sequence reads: CASSMGKNTEAFF. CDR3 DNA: TGTGCCAGTAGTATGGGCAAGAACACTGAAGCTTTCTTT. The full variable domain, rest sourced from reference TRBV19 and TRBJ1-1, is DGGITQSPKYLFRKEGQNVTLSCEQNLNHDAMYWYRQDPGQGLRLIYYSQIVNDFQKGDIAEGYSVSREKKESFPLTVTSAQKNPTAFYLCASSMGKNTEAFFGQGTRLTVV.

CDR3 DNA sequence: TGTGCCAGCAGGGACAGGGAGGCGGAGACCCAGTACTTC. Its translation: CASRDREAETQYF. V is TRBV2 and J is TRBJ2-5, with 8 nucleotides matching TRBD1. From germline, CDR1 is SNHLY and CDR2 FYNNEI. This CDR3 has 13 amino acids. V lost 6 bases and J lost 5; bases outside the gene matches: 5.

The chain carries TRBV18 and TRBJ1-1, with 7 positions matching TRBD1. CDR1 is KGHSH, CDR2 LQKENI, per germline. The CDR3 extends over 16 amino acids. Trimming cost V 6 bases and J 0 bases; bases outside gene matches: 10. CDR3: CASSSVGGGMNTEAFF. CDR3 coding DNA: TGTGCCAGCTCGTCTGTAGGGGGCGGGATGAACACTGAAGCTTTCTTT.

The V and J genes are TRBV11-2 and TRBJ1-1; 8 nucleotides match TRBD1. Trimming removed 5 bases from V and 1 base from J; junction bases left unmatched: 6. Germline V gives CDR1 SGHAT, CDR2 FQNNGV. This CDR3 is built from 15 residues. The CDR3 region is CASSQKQGENTEAFF. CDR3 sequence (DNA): TGTGCCAGCAGCCAAAAACAGGGGGAGAACACTGAAGCTTTCTTT.

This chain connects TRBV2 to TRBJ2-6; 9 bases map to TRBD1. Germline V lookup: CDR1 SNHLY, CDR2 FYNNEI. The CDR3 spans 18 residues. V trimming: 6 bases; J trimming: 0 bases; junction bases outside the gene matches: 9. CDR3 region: CASRDRGSVSSGANVLTF. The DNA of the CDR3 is TGTGCCAGCAGGGACAGGGGTTCTGTTAGCTCTGGGGCCAACGTCCTGACTTTC. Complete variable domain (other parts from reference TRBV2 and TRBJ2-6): EPEVTQTPSHQVTQMGQEVILRCVPISNHLYFYWYRQILGQKVEFLVSFYNNEISEKSEIFDDQFSVERPDGSNFTLKIRSTKLEDSAMYFCASRDRGSVSSGANVLTFGAGSRLTVL.

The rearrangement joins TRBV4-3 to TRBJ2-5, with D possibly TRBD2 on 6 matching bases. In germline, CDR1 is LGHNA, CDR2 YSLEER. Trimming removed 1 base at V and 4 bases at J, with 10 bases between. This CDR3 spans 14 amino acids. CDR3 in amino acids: CASSQVGGSETQYF. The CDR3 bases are TGCGCCAGCAGCCAAGTGGGGGGTTCAGAGACCCAGTACTTC.

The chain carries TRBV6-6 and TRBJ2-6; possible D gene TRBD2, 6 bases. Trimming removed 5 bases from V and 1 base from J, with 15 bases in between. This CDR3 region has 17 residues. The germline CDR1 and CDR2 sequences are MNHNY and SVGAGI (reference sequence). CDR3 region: CASSQIAGGSGANVLTF. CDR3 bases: TGTGCCAGCAGTCAAATAGCCGGGGGTTCTGGGGCCAACGTCCTGACTTTC.

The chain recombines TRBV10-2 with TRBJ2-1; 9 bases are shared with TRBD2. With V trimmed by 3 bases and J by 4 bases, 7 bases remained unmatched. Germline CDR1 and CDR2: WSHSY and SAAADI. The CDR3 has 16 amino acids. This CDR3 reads CASSEESGGSYNEQFF. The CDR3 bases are TGCGCCAGCAGTGAAGAGAGCGGGGGGTCTTACAATGAGCAGTTCTTC.

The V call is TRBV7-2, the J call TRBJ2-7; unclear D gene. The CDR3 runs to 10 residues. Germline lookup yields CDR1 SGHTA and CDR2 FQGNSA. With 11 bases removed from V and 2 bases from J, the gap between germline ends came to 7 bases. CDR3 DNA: TGTGCCGTAGGTCCCTACGAGCAGTACTTC. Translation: CAVGPYEQYF.

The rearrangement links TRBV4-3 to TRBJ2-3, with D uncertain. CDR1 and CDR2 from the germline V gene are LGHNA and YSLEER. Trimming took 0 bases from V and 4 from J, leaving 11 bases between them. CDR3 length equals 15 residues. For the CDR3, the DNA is TGCGCCAGCAGCCAAGATCGACGGACCGCAGATACGCAGTATTTT. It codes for CASSQDRRTADTQYF.

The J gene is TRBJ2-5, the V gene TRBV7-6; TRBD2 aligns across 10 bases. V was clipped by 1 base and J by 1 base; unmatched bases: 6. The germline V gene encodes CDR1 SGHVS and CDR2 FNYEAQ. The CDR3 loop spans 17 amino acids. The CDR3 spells CASSLGQIAGGQETQYF. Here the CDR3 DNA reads TGTGCCAGCAGCTTAGGTCAAATAGCGGGGGGCCAAGAGACCCAGTACTTC.

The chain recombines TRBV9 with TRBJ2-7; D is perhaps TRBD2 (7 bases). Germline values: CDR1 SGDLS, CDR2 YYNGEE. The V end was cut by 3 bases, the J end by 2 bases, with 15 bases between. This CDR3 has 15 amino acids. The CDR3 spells CASSEGGAVAYEQYF. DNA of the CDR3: TGTGCCAGCAGCGAGGGGGGGGCAGTTGCCTACGAGCAGTACTTC.

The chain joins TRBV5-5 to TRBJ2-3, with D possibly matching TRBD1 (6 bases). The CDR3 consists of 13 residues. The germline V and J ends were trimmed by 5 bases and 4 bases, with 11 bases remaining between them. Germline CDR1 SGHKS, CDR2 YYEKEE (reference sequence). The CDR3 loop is CASSITGPDTQYF. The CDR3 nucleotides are TGTGCCAGCAGTATCACAGGGCCAGATACGCAGTATTTT.

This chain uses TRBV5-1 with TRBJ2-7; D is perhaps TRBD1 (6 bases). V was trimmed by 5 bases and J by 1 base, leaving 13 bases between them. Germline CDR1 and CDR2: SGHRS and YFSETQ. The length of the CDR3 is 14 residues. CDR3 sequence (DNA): TGCGCCAGCAGTGTAGGGGGTAAATCCTACGAGCAGTACTTC. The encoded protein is CASSVGGKSYEQYF. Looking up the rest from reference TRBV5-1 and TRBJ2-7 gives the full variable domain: KAGVTQTPRYLIKTRGQQVTLSCSPISGHRSVSWYQQTPGQGLQFLFEYFSETQRNKGNFPGRFSGRQFSNSRSEMNVSTLELGDSALYLCASSVGGKSYEQYFGPGTRLTVT.

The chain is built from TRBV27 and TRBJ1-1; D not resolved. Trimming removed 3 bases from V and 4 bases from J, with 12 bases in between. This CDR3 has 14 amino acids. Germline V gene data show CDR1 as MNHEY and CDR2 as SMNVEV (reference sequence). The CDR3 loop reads CASSFRPSGTEAFF. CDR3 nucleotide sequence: TGTGCCAGCAGTTTCCGTCCCTCGGGCACTGAAGCTTTCTTT.